The 3 T cell receptor beta chains in this list originate from one sample, sequenced in a study of graft-versus-host responses after intestinal transplantation (dated by TCRdb to about 2021). Read against the paper, the sample's time point label means: cells obtained before transplantation from donor or recipient. Which antigens these TCRs recognize remains unknown. Library creation used the immunoSEQ multiplex PCR assay. TCRdb stores this immuneACCESS table with in-frame sequences only. Part of the clones is absent; in the studies checked, under half of the shortfall reflects unresolved V genes, and no reason is known for the rest. This sample lists 100,000 or so clones; roughly 84% were detected once. Of the sample, 0.95% falls within the top ten clones. The sample in question was unstimulated CD4+ T cells sorted from spleen or lymph node cells, obtained before transplant. The receptors here all came from a human donor who was the organ donor for an intestinal transplant.

The CDR3 region is CASSSGQGINEQYF. DNA for the CDR3: TGCGCCAGCAGCAGTGGACAGGGTATTAACGAGCAGTACTTC. The chain combines TRBV5-1 with TRBJ2-7, with 8 positions matching TRBD1. V was pared by 4 bases and J by 5 bases, with 8 bases of the junction left unmatched. The CDR3 spans 14 residues. Germline CDR1 reads SGHRS; CDR2 reads YFSETQ.

The chain links TRBV6-5 to TRBJ1-2; D may be TRBD1 (5 bases). Trimming took 2 bases from V and 4 from J, leaving 8 bases between them. The CDR3 totals 13 residues. Germline V gene sequence: CDR1 MNHEY, CDR2 SVGAGI. The CDR3 spells CASSYGGFYGYTF. CDR3 bases: TGTGCCAGCAGTTACGGGGGGTTCTATGGCTACACCTTC.

The CDR3 region is CASGRKPVYEQYF. In nucleotides, the CDR3 is TGTGCCAGCGGCCGGAAGCCGGTCTACGAGCAGTACTTC. The V gene is TRBV2, the J gene TRBJ2-7; D remains ambiguous. This CDR3 spans 13 amino acids. Between the trimmed V and J ends, which lost 8 bases and 3 bases, there was a span of 14 bases. Germline V gives CDR1 SNHLY, CDR2 FYNNEI.